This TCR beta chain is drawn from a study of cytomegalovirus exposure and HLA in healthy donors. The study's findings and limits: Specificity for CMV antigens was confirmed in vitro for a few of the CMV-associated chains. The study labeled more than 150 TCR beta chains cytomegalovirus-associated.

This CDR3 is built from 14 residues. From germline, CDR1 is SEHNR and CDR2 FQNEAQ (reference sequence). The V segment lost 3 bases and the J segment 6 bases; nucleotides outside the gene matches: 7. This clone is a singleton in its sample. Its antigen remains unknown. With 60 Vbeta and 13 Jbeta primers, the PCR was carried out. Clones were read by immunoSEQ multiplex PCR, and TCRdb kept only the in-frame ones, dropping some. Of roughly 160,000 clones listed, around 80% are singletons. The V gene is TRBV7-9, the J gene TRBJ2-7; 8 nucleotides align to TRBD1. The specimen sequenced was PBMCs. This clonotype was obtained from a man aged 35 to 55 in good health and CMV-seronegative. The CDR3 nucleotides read TGTGCCAGCAGCTTTGGCCTCACAGGGGGCGAGCAGTACTTC. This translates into CASSFGLTGGEQYF.